This T cell receptor (beta chain) derives from a study of Graves' ophthalmopathy and Graves' hyperthyroidism. Patients were left out if they had other autoimmune diseases, uncontrolled infections, pregnancy or lactation. TCR beta CDR3 regions were amplified from RNA transcripts. Scientists carried out first-round RT-PCR using HTBI primers and then a second-round multiplex PCR. TCRdb used MiXCR to reprocess the multiplex PCR reads, holding one entry per CDR3 protein. Of hundreds of thousands of distinct CDR3 sequences in the sample, 35% to 50% were seen once. Trimming stripped 4 bases from V and 7 bases from J, with 8 bases between. The CDR3 is 12 residues long. Germline lookup yields CDR1 SQVTM and CDR2 ANQGSEA. This clonotype was detected ten times or more.

The source material was peripheral blood. This clonotype originated in an adult man with Graves' ophthalmopathy. V is TRBV29-1 and J is TRBJ1-6, with D uncertain. The CDR3 nucleotides read TGCAGCGTTGCTCGACCAAATTCACCCCTCCACTTT. As protein: CSVARPNSPLHF.